This is a list of T cell receptor beta chains from one sample in a study of cytomegalovirus exposure and HLA in healthy donors. The protocol was immunoSEQ multiplex PCR, while the TCRdb copy is restricted to in-frame clones and leaves out a portion. The sample contains fewer than 250,000 clones, roughly 80% of which appear only once. The specimen was PBMCs. The receptors originated from a man aged 40-55 years in good health and CMV-seronegative. The conserved cysteine and the conserved F or W are not part of the CDR3 here. D genes are given only for firm matches.

>TRBJ2-2|TRBD1|TRBV2
ARGQGRVSGELF
>TRBJ2-1|NA|TRBV5-1
ASNSGAGATNYNEQF
>TRBJ2-7|NA|TRBV14
ASSSRYEQY
>TRBJ2-3|TRBD2|TRBV19
ASSIVGLAGDKTQY
>TRBJ1-2|TRBD1|TRBV7-9
ASSPGGPTGYT
>TRBJ1-3|NA|TRBV9
ASSPQGGSSGNTIY
>TRBJ2-1|TRBD2|TRBV5-1
ASSLVTSGSWDEQF
>TRBJ2-5|TRBD2|TRBV12-5
ASARGLVETQY
>TRBJ2-7|NA|TRBV13
ASSPRASAGQY
>TRBJ2-1|TRBD2|TRBV19
ASSISSGSHEQF
>TRBJ2-1|TRBD2|TRBV6-1
ASSEASGRTYNEQF
>TRBJ2-3|TRBD2|TRBV4-2
ASSQGTLAGDTDTQY
>TRBJ1-3|TRBD1|TRBV6-1
ASTWDRLSGNTIY
>TRBJ1-5|NA|TRBV21-1
ASSKVRTGSHQPQH
>TRBJ2-7|TRBD1|TRBV4-3
ASSQYWTGGSYEQY
>TRBJ2-7|NA|TRBV27
ASSFSGVGYEQY
>TRBJ2-7|TRBD2|TRBV7-2
ASSSSTGGGYEQY
>TRBJ1-1|TRBD1|TRBV27
ASSLDRGGTEAF
>TRBJ1-6|TRBD1|TRBV10-3
AISGTGDNSPLH
>TRBJ2-7|TRBD1|TRBV5-1
ASSLTGGSSYEQY
>TRBJ1-2|TRBD1|TRBV7-8
ASSERDRENYGYT
>TRBJ2-7|TRBD2|TRBV7-3
ASSRREGYEQY
>TRBJ2-5|TRBD2|TRBV6-4
ASSAIAGESETQY
>TRBJ2-5|TRBD1|TRBV4-1
ASSQRTGRETQY
>TRBJ1-2|NA|TRBV30
AWSTGYDYGYT
>TRBJ2-3|TRBD2|TRBV4-1
ASSQGQGASGGGTDTQY
>TRBJ1-2|TRBD1|TRBV13
ASSIRQGVYGYT
>TRBJ2-5|TRBD1|TRBV5-4
ASSTDRGKTQY
>TRBJ2-7|TRBD1|TRBV13
ASSLGGQVGSVNEQY
>TRBJ1-1|NA|TRBV18
ASSPPSKSQAF